This T cell receptor (beta chain) was observed in a study of cytomegalovirus exposure and HLA in healthy donors. Study-level background: The same platform as the roughly 630 first-cohort repertoires was used for the roughly 130 validation repertoires, a later analysis reported. General study results and limits: According to reports, the classifier identified cytomegalovirus status with high specificity and sensitivity. There were over 150 TCR beta chains listed as cytomegalovirus-associated.

The study drew the donors from its approximately 120-subject validation cohort, separate from the roughly 700-subject first cohort. The V end was cut by 7 bases, the J end by 1 base, with 7 bases between. This CDR3 is built from 12 residues. Germline CDR1 is LNHDA and CDR2 is SQIVND (reference sequence). On this clone: Its antigen is unknown.

Assay: immunoSEQ multiplex PCR; the TCRdb copy retains only in-frame clones and omits some. This sample has about 110,000 clones, with approximately 85% found just once. The genes are TRBV19 and TRBJ2-5; a possible D gene is TRBD1 (5 bases). The material sequenced was PBMCs. The origin of this receptor is a woman aged 18-29 years in good health and CMV-seronegative. This CDR3 reads CASMDTQETQYF. CDR3 bases: TGTGCCAGTATGGACACCCAAGAGACCCAGTACTTC.